The T cell receptor (beta chain) described here comes from a study of response to subunit inactivated influenza vaccine. TCRdb reanalysed the RT-PCR reads using MiXCR and keeps one entry per CDR3 protein. The sample shows fewer than 550,000 distinct CDR3 sequences, 25% of them seen only once. Germline CDR1 is MNHEY and CDR2 is SVGEGT. V lost 2 bases and J 0 bases, leaving 14 bases between the germline ends. This CDR3 has 18 residues. The sample consisted of CD4+ T cells sorted from PBMCs, taken about 5 days after vaccination. This TCR derives from a man aged 50-59 years who received an inactivated influenza vaccine. The V gene is TRBV6-2 or TRBV6-3, the J gene TRBJ2-6; no definite D call. CDR3 DNA sequence: TGTGCCAGCAGTTACCCCGTCGGACGGAGCTCTGGGGCCAACGTCCTGACTTTC. Amino acids: CASSYPVGRSSGANVLTF.